Below are 3 T cell receptor beta chains sequenced from a single sample in a study of cytomegalovirus exposure and HLA in healthy donors. It was with 60 Vbeta and 13 Jbeta primers that the PCR ran. The table came from immunoSEQ multiplex PCR; TCRdb's copy has only in-frame clones and leaves some out. Of about 130,000 clones in the sample, approximately 74% were seen once. Sequences were obtained from PBMCs. The receptors were sampled from a man between 18 and 29 years old in good health and CMV-seropositive.

This clone was observed a single time. V and J are TRBV6-6 and TRBJ2-7, with no clear D. This CDR3 contains 14 residues. V was trimmed by 0 bases and J by 7 bases, leaving 13 bases between them. The germline V gene encodes CDR1 MNHNY and CDR2 SVGAGI (reference sequence). The chain's CDR3 is CASSYSGRSQEQYF. The CDR3, as DNA: TGTGCCAGCAGTTACTCGGGCAGGTCTCAAGAGCAGTACTTC.

The genes are TRBV14 and TRBJ1-2; D call uncertain. The length of the CDR3 is 14 residues. Germline CDR1 is SGHDN and CDR2 is FVKESK. Deletions cut 4 bases from V and 4 bases from J, with 13 bases between. The CDR3 reads CASSLGPGSYGYTF. The CDR3 bases are TGTGCCAGCAGCCTAGGGCCTGGGAGCTATGGCTACACCTTC.

J is TRBJ2-1 and V is TRBV9; 8 bases are shared with TRBD2. The CDR3 covers 13 residues. Trimming took 3 bases from V and 8 from J; bases not matched to a gene: 4. In germline, CDR1 is SGDLS, CDR2 YYNGEE. The CDR3 sequence: CASSAGLVDEQFF. In DNA, the CDR3 is TGTGCCAGCAGCGCGGGACTAGTTGATGAGCAGTTCTTC. Filled out from reference TRBV9 and TRBJ2-1, the complete variable domain reads DSGVTQTPKHLITATGQRVTLRCSPRSGDLSVYWYQQSLDQGLQFLIQYYNGEERAKGNILERFSAQQFPDLHSELNLSSLELGDSALYFCASSAGLVDEQFFGPGTRLTVL.